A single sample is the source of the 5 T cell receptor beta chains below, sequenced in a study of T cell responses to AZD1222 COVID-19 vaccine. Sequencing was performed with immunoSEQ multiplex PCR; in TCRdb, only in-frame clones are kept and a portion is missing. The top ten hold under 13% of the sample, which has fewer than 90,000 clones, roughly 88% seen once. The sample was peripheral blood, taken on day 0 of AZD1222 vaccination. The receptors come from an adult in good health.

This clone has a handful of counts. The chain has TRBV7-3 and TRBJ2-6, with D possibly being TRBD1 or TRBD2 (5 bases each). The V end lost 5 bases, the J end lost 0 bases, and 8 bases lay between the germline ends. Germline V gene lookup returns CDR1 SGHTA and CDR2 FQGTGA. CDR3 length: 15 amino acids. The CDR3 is CASSPGHSGANVLTF. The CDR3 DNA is TGTGCCAGCAGCCCGGGGCACTCTGGGGCCAACGTCCTGACTTTC.

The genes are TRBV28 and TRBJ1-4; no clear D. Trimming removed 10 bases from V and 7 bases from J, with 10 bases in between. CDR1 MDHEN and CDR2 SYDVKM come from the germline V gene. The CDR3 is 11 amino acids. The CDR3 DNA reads TGTGCCACCGGGATTACTGAAAAACTGTTTTTT. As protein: CATGITEKLFF.

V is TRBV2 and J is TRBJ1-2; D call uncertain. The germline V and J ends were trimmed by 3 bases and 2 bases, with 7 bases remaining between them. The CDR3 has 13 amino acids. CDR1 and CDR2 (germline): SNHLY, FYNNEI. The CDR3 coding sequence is TGTGCCAGCAGTGAGGGCAGAAACTATGGCTACACCTTC. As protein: CASSEGRNYGYTF.

For the CDR3, the DNA is TGCGCCAGCAGTGGGGGCCAGGAGAATTCACCCCTCCACTTT. This translates into CASSGGQENSPLHF. This chain uses TRBV10-1 with TRBJ1-6; D is perhaps TRBD1 (5 bases). Trimming pared 4 bases from V and 7 bases from J, leaving 11 bases between. Germline V CDR1 and CDR2: WNHNN, SYGVQD (reference sequence). This CDR3 has 14 residues.

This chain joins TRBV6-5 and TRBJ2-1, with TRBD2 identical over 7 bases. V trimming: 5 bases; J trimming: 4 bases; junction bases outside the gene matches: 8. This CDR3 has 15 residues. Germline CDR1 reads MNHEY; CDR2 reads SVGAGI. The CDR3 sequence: CASSTTGTTYNEQFF. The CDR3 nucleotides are TGTGCCAGCAGTACGACCGGGACTACTTACAATGAGCAGTTCTTC.